The source of this TCR beta chain is a study of cytotoxic CD8 clonotypes in ibrutinib-treated CLL. Study-level points and caveats: Exceeding age-matched healthy donors, baseline clonality also tracked the counts of circulating CD8+ T cells. Public clonotypes proved infrequent, and on treatment they shrank or remained steady.

TCRdb keeps only in-frame clones here, not all; method: immunoSEQ multiplex PCR. This sample carries approximately 30,000 clones, around 60% of them seen once, and the ten largest clones take about 5.4%. Turning to this clone: Its specificity is not known.

Germline assignment: CDR1 SNHLY and CDR2 FYNNEI. This CDR3 comprises 14 residues. Trimming left V 4 bases short and J 7 bases short, with 14 bases between. Extraction of approximately 2 micrograms of genomic DNA from cryopreserved PBMCs supplied material for TCR beta libraries. The chain links TRBV2 to TRBJ2-1; D is possibly TRBD1 or TRBD2 (5 bases each). This clonotype originated in a human donor with chronic lymphocytic leukemia. This specimen consisted of PBMCs, obtained before ibrutinib treatment. CDR3 loop: CASSGGRGENEQFF. In DNA form, the CDR3 reads TGTGCCAGCAGTGGTGGCAGAGGGGAGAATGAGCAGTTCTTC.